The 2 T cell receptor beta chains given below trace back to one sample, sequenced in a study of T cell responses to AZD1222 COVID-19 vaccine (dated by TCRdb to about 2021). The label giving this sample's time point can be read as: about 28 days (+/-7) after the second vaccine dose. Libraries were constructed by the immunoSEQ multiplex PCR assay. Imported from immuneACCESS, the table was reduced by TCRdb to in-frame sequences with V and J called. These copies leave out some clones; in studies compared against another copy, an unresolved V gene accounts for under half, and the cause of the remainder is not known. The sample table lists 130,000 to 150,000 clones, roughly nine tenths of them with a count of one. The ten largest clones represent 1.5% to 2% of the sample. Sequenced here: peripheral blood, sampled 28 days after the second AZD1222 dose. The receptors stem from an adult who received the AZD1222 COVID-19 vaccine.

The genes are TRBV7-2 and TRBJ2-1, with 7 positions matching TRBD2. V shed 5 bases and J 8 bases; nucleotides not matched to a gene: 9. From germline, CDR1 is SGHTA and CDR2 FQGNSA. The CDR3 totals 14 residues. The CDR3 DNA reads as TGTGCCAGCAGCCGCCGGACTAGTGTCGATGAGCAGTTCTTC. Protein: CASSRRTSVDEQFF.

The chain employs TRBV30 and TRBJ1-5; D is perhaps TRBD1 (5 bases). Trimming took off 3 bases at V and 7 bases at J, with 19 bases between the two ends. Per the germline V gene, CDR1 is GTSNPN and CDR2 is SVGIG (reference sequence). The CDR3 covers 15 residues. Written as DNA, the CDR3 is TGTGCCTGGAGGGCCCCTGGGCAGGGTAAACAGCCCCAGCATTTT. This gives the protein CAWRAPGQGKQPQHF.